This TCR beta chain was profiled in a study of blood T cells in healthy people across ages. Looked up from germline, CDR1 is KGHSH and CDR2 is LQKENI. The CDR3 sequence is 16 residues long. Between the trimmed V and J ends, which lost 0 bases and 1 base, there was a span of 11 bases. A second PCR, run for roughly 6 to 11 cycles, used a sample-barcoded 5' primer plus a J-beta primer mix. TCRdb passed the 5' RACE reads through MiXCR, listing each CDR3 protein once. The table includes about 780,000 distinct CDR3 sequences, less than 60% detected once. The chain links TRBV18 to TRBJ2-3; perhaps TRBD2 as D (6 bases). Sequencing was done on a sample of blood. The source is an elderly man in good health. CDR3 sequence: CASSPPIGGGTDTQYF. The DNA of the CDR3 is TGTGCCAGCTCACCACCGATAGGAGGGGGCACAGATACGCAGTATTTT.